This T cell receptor beta chain comes out of a study of T-cell memory formation after mild COVID-19. Whole-study results and caveats: Contracting clones from day 15 to 85 showed balanced CD4/CD8; later expanders favored CD4+.

The CDR3 is 14 residues long. Germline CDR1 SGHTA, CDR2 FQGNSA. Trimming took 7 bases from V and 2 from J, leaving 15 bases between them. TCRdb redid the calling of the 5' RACE reads with MiXCR, one entry per CDR3 protein. The table includes 45,000 to 55,000 distinct CDR3 sequences, about 7% detected once. This clonotype was counted many times. Its antigen is not known. V and J are TRBV7-2 and TRBJ2-7, with D perhaps matching TRBD1 (6 bases). Sequencing was done on a sample of PBMCs or a T cell subset sorted from them (not recorded which). The receptor's source is a man aged 18 to 35 who had mild COVID-19 (a few samples of this study predate the infection). Cell type and time point are not known. CDR3 sequence reads: CASIRDTGPYEQYF. The CDR3 region has the DNA TGTGCCAGCATCAGGGACACGGGGCCCTACGAGCAGTACTTC.